A single sample is the source of the 2 T cell receptor beta chains below, sequenced in a study of beta chain features in type 1 diabetes. Whole-study findings and limits: All four CD4+ subsets from Type 1 diabetes patients carried moderately but significantly shorter TCRB CDR3s.

Investigators reverse transcribed all isolated RNA, so they sequenced expressed TCRB transcripts. Clones were sequenced by immunoSEQ multiplex PCR, and TCRdb holds only the in-frame ones, with some missing. The sample carries 95,000 to 110,000 clones, over 25% recorded once. Their target antigens are unknown. Sequenced material: central memory CD4+ T cells from blood. The receptors stem from a woman in her late teens or twenties with type 1 diabetes.

Written as DNA, the CDR3 is TGTGCCAGCAGTGACAGAATCGATCAGCCCCAGCATTTT. As protein: CASSDRIDQPQHF. J is TRBJ1-5 and V is TRBV25-1; D remains unclear. The CDR3 has 13 amino acids. Trimming took 3 bases from V and 5 from J, leaving 8 bases between them. Germline V gene data show CDR1 as MGHDK and CDR2 as SYGVNS.

The V and J genes are TRBV19 and TRBJ1-1; no clear D. This CDR3 is built from 14 residues. Germline assignment: CDR1 LNHDA and CDR2 SQIVND (reference sequence). With 2 bases removed from V and 5 bases from J, the gap between germline ends came to 12 bases. CDR3 sequence: CASSIYPGGTEAFF. CDR3 coding DNA: TGTGCCAGTAGTATATATCCCGGAGGGACTGAAGCTTTCTTT.